This T cell receptor beta chain was profiled in a study of control samples from healthy donors and cancer patients. This CDR3 is built from 15 residues. Germline V lookup: CDR1 LGHNA, CDR2 YNFKEQ. V lost 1 base to trimming and J lost 3 bases; unmatched junction nucleotides: 2. In the case of this clone: Other nucleotide sequences in the sample specify the same CDR3.

Clones were sequenced by immunoSEQ multiplex PCR, and TCRdb holds only the in-frame ones, with some missing. The sample carries 150,000 to 200,000 clones, 90% to 95% recorded once. This receptor was taken from a woman aged 30 to 39 in good health. The specimen was blood. This chain links TRBV4-2 with TRBJ2-2; 7 bases align to TRBD1. Here the CDR3 reads CASSQGQGDTGELFF. CDR3 DNA: TGTGCCAGCAGCCAAGGACAGGGAGACACCGGGGAGCTGTTTTTT.